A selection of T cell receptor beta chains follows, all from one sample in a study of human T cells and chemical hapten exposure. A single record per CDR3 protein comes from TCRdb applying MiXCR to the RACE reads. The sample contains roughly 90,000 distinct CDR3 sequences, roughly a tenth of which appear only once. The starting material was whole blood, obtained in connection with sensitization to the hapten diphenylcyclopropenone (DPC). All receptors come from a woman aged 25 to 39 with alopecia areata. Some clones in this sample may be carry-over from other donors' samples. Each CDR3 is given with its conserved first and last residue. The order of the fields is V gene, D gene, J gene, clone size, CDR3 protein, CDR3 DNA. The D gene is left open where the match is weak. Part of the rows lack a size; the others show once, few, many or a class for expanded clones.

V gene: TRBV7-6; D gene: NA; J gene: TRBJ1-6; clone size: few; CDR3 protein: CASSLGPSGNSPLHF; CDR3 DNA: TGTGCCAGCAGCTTAGGCCCATCAGGGAATTCACCCCTCCACTTT
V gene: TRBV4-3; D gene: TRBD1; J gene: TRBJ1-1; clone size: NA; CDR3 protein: CASSQDPGTGKGDTEAFF; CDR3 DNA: TGCGCCAGCAGCCAAGATCCTGGGACAGGAAAGGGGGACACTGAAGCTTTCTTT
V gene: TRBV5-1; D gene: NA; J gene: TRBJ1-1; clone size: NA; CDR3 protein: CASSGEANTEAFF; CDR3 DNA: TGCGCCAGCTCGGGGGAGGCGAACACTGAAGCTTTCTTT
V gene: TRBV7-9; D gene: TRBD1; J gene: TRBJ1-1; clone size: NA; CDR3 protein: CASSLAGQGVREAFF; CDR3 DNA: TGTGCCAGCAGCTTAGCTGGACAGGGGGTCAGGGAAGCTTTCTTT
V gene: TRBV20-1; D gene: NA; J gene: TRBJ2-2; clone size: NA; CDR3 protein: CSAGGVTGELFF; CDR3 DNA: TGCAGTGCTGGTGGGGTCACCGGGGAGCTGTTTTTT
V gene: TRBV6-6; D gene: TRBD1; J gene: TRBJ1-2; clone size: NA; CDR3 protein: CASSRQGDGYTF; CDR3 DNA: TGTGCCAGCAGCCGACAGGGCGATGGCTACACCTTC
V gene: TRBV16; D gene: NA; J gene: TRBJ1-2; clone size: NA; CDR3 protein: CASSRGALYGYTF; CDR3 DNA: TGTGCCAGCAGCCGAGGAGCTCTCTATGGCTACACCTTC
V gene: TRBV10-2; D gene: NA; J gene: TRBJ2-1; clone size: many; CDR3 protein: CASSPDNEQFF; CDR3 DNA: TGCGCCAGCAGCCCCGACAATGAGCAGTTCTTC
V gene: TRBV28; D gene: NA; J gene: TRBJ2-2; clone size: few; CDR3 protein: CASSSLGELFF; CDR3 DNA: TGTGCCAGCAGCTCCCTCGGGGAGCTGTTTTTT
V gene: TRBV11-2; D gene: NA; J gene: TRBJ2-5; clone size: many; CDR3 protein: CASSFVGTQYF; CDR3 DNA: TGTGCCAGCAGCTTTGTAGGGACCCAGTACTTC
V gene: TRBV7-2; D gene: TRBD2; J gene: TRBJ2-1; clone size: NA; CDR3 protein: CASSIRLAGRGYEQFF; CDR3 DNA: TGTGCCAGCAGCATTAGACTAGCGGGAAGGGGCTATGAGCAGTTCTTC
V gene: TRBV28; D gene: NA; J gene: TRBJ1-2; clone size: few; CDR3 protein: CASSLSRAGAGYGYTF; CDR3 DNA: TGTGCCAGCAGTTTATCAAGGGCAGGGGCAGGGTATGGCTACACCTTC
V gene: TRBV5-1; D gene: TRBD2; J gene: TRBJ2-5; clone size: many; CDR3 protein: CASKAGETQYF; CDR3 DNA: TGCGCCAGCAAAGCGGGGGAGACCCAGTACTTC
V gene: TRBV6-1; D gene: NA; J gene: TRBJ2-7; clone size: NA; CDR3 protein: CASIPLAHSSYEQYF; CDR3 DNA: TGTGCCAGCATTCCTCTAGCGCACAGCTCCTACGAGCAGTACTTC
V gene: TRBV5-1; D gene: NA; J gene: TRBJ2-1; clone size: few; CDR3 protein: CASSLGAVEQFF; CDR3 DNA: TGCGCCAGCAGCTTGGGGGCGGTTGAGCAGTTCTTC
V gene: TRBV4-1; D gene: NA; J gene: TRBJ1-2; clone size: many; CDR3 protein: CASSQDVSFNYGYTF; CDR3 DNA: TGCGCCAGCAGCCAAGATGTCAGCTTCAACTATGGCTACACCTTC
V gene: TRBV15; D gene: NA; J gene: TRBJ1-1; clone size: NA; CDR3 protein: CATSRTGNLNTEAFF; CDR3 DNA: TGTGCCACCAGCAGAACAGGGAACCTGAACACTGAAGCTTTCTTT
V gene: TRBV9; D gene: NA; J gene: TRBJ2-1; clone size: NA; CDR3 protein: CASSVGGAYNEQFF; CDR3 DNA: TGTGCCAGCAGCGTAGGGGGGGCCTACAATGAGCAGTTCTTC
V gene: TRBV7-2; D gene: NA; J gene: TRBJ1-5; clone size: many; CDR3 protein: CASSLEGTKNQPQHF; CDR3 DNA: TGTGCCAGCAGCTTGGAGGGGACGAAAAATCAGCCCCAGCATTTT
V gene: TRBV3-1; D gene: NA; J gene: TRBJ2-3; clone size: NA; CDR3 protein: CASGKTTDTQYF; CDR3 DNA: TGTGCCAGCGGGAAAACCACAGATACGCAGTATTTT
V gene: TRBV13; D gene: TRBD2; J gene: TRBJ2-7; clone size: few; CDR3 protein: CASSGPSTSGSYEQYF; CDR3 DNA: TGTGCCAGCAGCGGACCCTCGACTAGCGGGAGCTACGAGCAGTACTTC
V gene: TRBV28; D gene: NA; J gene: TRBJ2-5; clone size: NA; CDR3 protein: CASRSDYQETQYF; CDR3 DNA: TGTGCCAGCAGGTCAGATTACCAAGAGACCCAGTACTTC
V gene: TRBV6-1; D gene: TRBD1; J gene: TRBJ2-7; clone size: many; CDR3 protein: CASLDRAYEQYF; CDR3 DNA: TGTGCCAGCCTGGACAGGGCCTACGAGCAGTACTTC
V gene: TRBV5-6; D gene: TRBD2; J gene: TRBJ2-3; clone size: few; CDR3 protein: CASSWGTSGTDTQYF; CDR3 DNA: TGTGCCAGCAGCTGGGGGACTAGTGGAACAGATACGCAGTATTTT
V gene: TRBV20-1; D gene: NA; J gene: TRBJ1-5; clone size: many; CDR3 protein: CSASPASNQPQHF; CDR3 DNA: TGCAGTGCTAGTCCGGCCAGCAATCAGCCCCAGCATTTT
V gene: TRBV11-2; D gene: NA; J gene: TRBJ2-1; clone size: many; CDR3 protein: CASSLMGLSYNEQFF; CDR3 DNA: TGTGCCAGCAGCTTAATGGGGTTGTCCTACAATGAGCAGTTCTTC
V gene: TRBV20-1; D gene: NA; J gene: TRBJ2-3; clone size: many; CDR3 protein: CSAPGQGGADTQYF; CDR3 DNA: TGCAGTGCCCCCGGCCAGGGAGGAGCAGATACGCAGTATTTT
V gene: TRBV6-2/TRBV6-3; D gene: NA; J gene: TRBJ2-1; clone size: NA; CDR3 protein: CASSHGLRTGGGGEQFF; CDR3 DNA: TGTGCCAGCAGCCACGGGCTGCGGACAGGCGGGGGTGGTGAGCAGTTCTTC
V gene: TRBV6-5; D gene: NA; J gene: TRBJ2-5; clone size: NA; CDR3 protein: CASSWDKETQYF; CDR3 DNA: TGTGCCAGCAGCTGGGACAAGGAGACCCAGTACTTC
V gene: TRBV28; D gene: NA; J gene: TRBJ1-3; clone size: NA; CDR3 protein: CASSRIGGSGNTIYF; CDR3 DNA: TGTGCCAGCAGCCGGATCGGGGGGTCTGGAAACACCATATATTTT
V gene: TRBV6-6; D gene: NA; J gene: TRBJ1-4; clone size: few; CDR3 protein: CASSSGSTNEKLFF; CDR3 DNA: TGTGCCAGCAGTTCCGGTTCAACTAATGAAAAACTGTTTTTT
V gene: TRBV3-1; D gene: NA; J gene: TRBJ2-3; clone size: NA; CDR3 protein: CASSPLGARDTQYF; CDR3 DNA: TGTGCCAGCAGCCCTCTCGGGGCAAGAGATACGCAGTATTTT
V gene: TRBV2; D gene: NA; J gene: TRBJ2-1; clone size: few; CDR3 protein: CASSEARSYGRFYNEQFF; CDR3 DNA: TGTGCCAGCAGTGAAGCGCGGAGCTACGGACGATTCTACAATGAGCAGTTCTTC
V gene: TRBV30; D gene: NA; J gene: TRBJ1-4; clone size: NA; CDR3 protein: CAWSPDLQKLFF; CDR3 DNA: TGTGCCTGGAGCCCGGACCTTCAAAAACTGTTTTTT